These 8 T cell receptor beta chains came from one sample sequenced in a study of CD8+ T cells in alopecia areata. Following RNA extraction, reverse transcription yielded cDNA that acted as the sequencing template. The table came from immunoSEQ multiplex PCR; TCRdb's copy has only in-frame clones and leaves some out. The repertoire holds some 150,000 clones, with about 50% as singletons. The source material was CD8+ T cells sorted from blood, sampled at week 0. The origin of the receptors is a human donor with alopecia areata.

This clone was recorded once. The J gene is TRBJ2-5, the V gene TRBV5-6; possibly TRBD1 for D (6 bases). Germline CDR1 SGHDT, CDR2 YYEEEE. V lost 4 bases and J 5 bases, leaving 21 bases between the germline ends. The CDR3 runs to 16 residues. CDR3 sequence (DNA): TGTGCCAGCAGCCATATCAGCAATGAGGGGGTCGAGACCCAGTACTTC. This codes for CASSHISNEGVETQYF.

V usage is TRBV30 and J usage is TRBJ2-3; TRBD2 agrees at 11 bases. The CDR3 consists of 15 residues. V shed 4 bases and J 4 bases; nucleotides not matched to a gene: 7. CDR1 and CDR2 (germline): GTSNPN, SVGIG (reference sequence). The CDR3 loop is CAWKTSGVLPDTQYF. The CDR3 DNA reads as TGTGCCTGGAAGACTAGCGGGGTGTTGCCAGATACGCAGTATTTT.

This clone has just a few counts. The rearrangement links TRBV29-1 to TRBJ2-7; 7 nucleotides match TRBD2. V gave up 7 bases and J gave up 2 bases; unmatched junction bases: 8. There are 13 residues in the CDR3. The germline gives CDR1 SQVTM, CDR2 ANQGSEA. CDR3 sequence: CSAIHGGAYEQYF. CDR3 coding DNA: TGCAGCGCCATCCATGGGGGGGCCTACGAGCAGTACTTC.

The V and J genes are TRBV2 and TRBJ2-7; 7 bases line up with TRBD1. The CDR3 is made up of 11 amino acids. Germline V CDR1 and CDR2: SNHLY, FYNNEI. The trim removed 6 bases at V and 7 bases at J, leaving 3 bases unmatched. CDR3 nucleotides: TGTGCCAGCAGCGACAGGGAAGAGCAGTACTTC. The encoded protein is CASSDREEQYF.

The V and J genes are TRBV29-1 and TRBJ1-2; D is undetermined. V was cut by 4 bases and J by 5 bases, with 5 bases left in between. The CDR3 sequence is 10 residues long. Germline V gene sequence: CDR1 SQVTM, CDR2 ANQGSEA. The CDR3 spells CSVVGYGYTF. CDR3 DNA: TGCAGCGTTGTGGGGTATGGCTACACCTTC.

The sample holds a few counts of this clone. The chain combines TRBV19 with TRBJ2-1, with TRBD2 identical over 10 bases. Germline V gene lookup returns CDR1 LNHDA and CDR2 SQIVND (reference sequence). This CDR3 is 14 amino acids long. Trimming at V came to 7 bases and at J to 2 bases, leaving 2 bases not matched to a gene. CDR3 sequence reads: CASKAGGPYNEQFF. The CDR3 DNA reads TGTGCCAGTAAAGCGGGGGGGCCCTACAATGAGCAGTTCTTC.

V is TRBV5-6 and J is TRBJ1-1, with D unclear. Trimming stripped 3 bases from V and 3 bases from J, with 12 bases between. CDR1 is SGHDT, CDR2 YYEEEE, per germline. The CDR3 is made up of 14 amino acids. The CDR3 reads CASSSSGVHTEAFF. CDR3 sequence (DNA): TGTGCCAGCAGCTCTTCAGGAGTCCACACTGAAGCTTTCTTT.

The chain joins TRBV27 to TRBJ1-2, with TRBD1 identical over 8 bases. Trimming removed 0 bases from V and 4 bases from J; junction bases left unmatched: 7. This CDR3 contains 16 residues. From germline, CDR1 is MNHEY and CDR2 SMNVEV (reference sequence). CDR3 loop: CASSLSIQGASYGYTF. The CDR3 nucleotides read TGTGCCAGCAGTTTATCTATTCAGGGGGCGAGCTATGGCTACACCTTC.